The 15 T cell receptor beta chains given below trace back to one sample, sequenced in a study of T cell repertoires in cytomegalovirus infection. TCRdb reprocessed the reads via MiXCR and lists one record per CDR3 protein. The table lists around 300,000 distinct CDR3 sequences, under 30% of them singletons, with roughly 13% in the top ten. Sequenced: PBMCs. Receptors originate from a human donor in good health (CMV status not recorded). Some clones in this sample may be carry-over from other donors' samples.

At least ten counts were recorded for this clonotype. This rearrangement joins TRBV7-2 to TRBJ2-7; perhaps TRBD2 as D (5 bases). CDR3 size: 14 residues. Trimming stripped 5 bases from V and 3 bases from J, with 14 bases between. In germline, CDR1 is SGHTA, CDR2 FQGNSA. CDR3 coding DNA: TGTGCCAGCAGCGCAGGACTGTTAGTCTACGAGCAGTACTTC. It yields the protein CASSAGLLVYEQYF.

The chain recombines TRBV27 with TRBJ1-1, with no clear D. V was shortened by 5 bases and J by 1 base, with 14 bases between the two germline ends. CDR1 MNHEY and CDR2 SMNVEV come from the germline V gene (reference sequence). The length of the CDR3 is 15 residues. The DNA for the CDR3 is TGTGCCAGCAGTCCAGCCGGGGTAAAGAACACTGAAGCTTTCTTT. Its protein product is CASSPAGVKNTEAFF.

V is TRBV27 and J is TRBJ2-2; D not resolved. The CDR3 runs to 15 residues. The germline V gene encodes CDR1 MNHEY and CDR2 SMNVEV (reference sequence). The V and J ends lost 5 bases and 0 bases respectively, with 10 bases between them. CDR3 sequence reads: CASSPRLANTGELFF. The CDR3 DNA reads TGTGCCAGCAGTCCACGGCTAGCGAACACCGGGGAGCTGTTTTTT.

This clonotype was recorded a few times. The rearrangement joins TRBV28 to TRBJ2-7; weak D call: TRBD1 (5 bases). The J call could be wrong; TRBJ2-1 is a better fit for the DNA end. Germline lookup yields CDR1 MDHEN and CDR2 SYDVKM. This CDR3 is 14 amino acids long. The CDR3 protein is CASSPPRQPFPQFF. CDR3 coding DNA: TGTGCCAGCAGTCCTCCTAGACAGCCATTCCCGCAGTTCTTC.

This clonotype was seen at least ten times. The CDR3 protein is CASTRGQGTEAFF. Here the CDR3 DNA reads TGTGCCAGCACCCGAGGACAGGGCACTGAAGCTTTCTTT. The V gene is TRBV7-2, the J gene TRBJ1-1; 8 bases match TRBD1. The CDR3 is made up of 13 amino acids. Per germline, CDR1 SGHTA and CDR2 FQGNSA. The ends lost 7 bases at V and 4 bases at J; junction bases unmatched: 5.

This clonotype was seen a handful of times. The chain joins TRBV28 to TRBJ1-1, with D possibly being TRBD1 (5 bases). The germline V gene has CDR1 MDHEN and CDR2 SYDVKM. This CDR3 contains 14 residues. The ends were cut back, 5 bases at V and 3 bases at J, with 13 bases in the middle. The CDR3: CASSRGGTYTEAFF. CDR3 nucleotides: TGTGCCAGCAGTCGGGGGGGAACATACACTGAAGCTTTCTTT.

The sample holds many counts of this clonotype. The J gene is TRBJ2-7, the V gene TRBV7-2; TRBD1 might be the D (5 bases). V lost 3 bases and J 6 bases, leaving 12 bases between the germline ends. Germline V gene sequence: CDR1 SGHTA, CDR2 FQGNSA. The CDR3 has 13 amino acids. The CDR3 region has the DNA TGTGCCAGCAGCTTCGACCAGGGTCGCGAGCAGTACTTC. Amino acid sequence: CASSFDQGREQYF.

V usage is TRBV29-1 and J usage is TRBJ1-4; 9 bases align to TRBD1. CDR3 length equals 15 residues. Unmatched junction bases numbered 11, after V lost 6 bases and J lost 6 bases. CDR1 and CDR2 (germline): SQVTM, ANQGSEA. In DNA form, the CDR3 reads TGCAGCGTCTCCGGGACAGGGAACGTCGATGAAAAACTGTTTTTT. Its protein is CSVSGTGNVDEKLFF.

This clonotype was counted between two and nine times. The chain couples TRBV30 to TRBJ1-5; D may be TRBD1 (5 bases). V was cut by 0 bases and J by 6 bases, with 12 bases left in between. Germline CDR1 reads GTSNPN; CDR2 reads SVGIG (reference sequence). This CDR3 has 14 residues. This CDR3 reads CAWSVLGVGQPQHF. CDR3 nucleotides: TGTGCCTGGAGTGTTCTAGGGGTGGGTCAGCCCCAGCATTTT.

This clonotype occurred many times. V and J are TRBV7-9 and TRBJ1-5, with TRBD1 identical over 8 bases. Germline trimming cut 1 base from V and 2 bases from J; bases unmatched to any gene: 4. CDR1 is SEHNR, CDR2 FQNEAQ, per germline (reference sequence). The CDR3 length is 16 residues. The CDR3 loop reads CASSLVSGQGNQPQHF. The CDR3 bases are TGTGCCAGCAGCTTAGTCTCGGGACAGGGCAATCAGCCCCAGCATTTT.

This clonotype turned up a few times. The V and J genes are TRBV7-2 and TRBJ2-1; 8 bases map to TRBD2. There are 16 residues in the CDR3. V lost 6 bases and J lost 1; bases outside the gene matches: 8. CDR1 is SGHTA and CDR2 is FQGNSA in the germline V gene. The CDR3 bases are TGTGCCAGCAGGGATCCGGGACTAGGGTCCTACAATGAGCAGTTCTTC. Residues: CASRDPGLGSYNEQFF.

At least ten counts were recorded for this clonotype. At one end, the junction sequence differs from germline, possibly due to a read error. V and J are TRBV12-3 or TRBV12-4 and TRBJ1-5, with D unclear. CDR3 length: 14 residues. The CDR3 bases are TGTGCCAGCAGTTTATCCCGTAGCGATCAGCCCCAGCATTTT. This encodes CASSLSRSDQPQHF.

This clonotype was recorded at least ten times. The gene calls are TRBV7-2 and TRBJ2-7; 8 positions match TRBD2. This CDR3 has 15 amino acids. The germline V gene encodes CDR1 SGHTA and CDR2 FQGNSA. V shed 5 bases, J shed 4 bases, and the junction held 10 bases outside the gene matches. CDR3 bases: TGTGCCAGCAGCACCATAGCGGGACCTTATTACGAGCAGTACTTC. Protein product: CASSTIAGPYYEQYF.

This clonotype showed up many times. This chain uses TRBV7-2 with TRBJ1-5, with D hard to call. The ends were cut back, 5 bases at V and 5 bases at J, with 7 bases in the middle. The CDR3 runs 12 residues. Germline loops: CDR1 SGHTA, CDR2 FQGNSA. CDR3 protein: CASSLEYQPQHF. The CDR3, as DNA: TGTGCCAGCAGCCTAGAATATCAGCCCCAGCATTTT.

The chain joins TRBV27 to TRBJ1-1; 9 bases are shared with TRBD1. The CDR3 is 15 amino acids. Unmatched junction bases numbered 6, after V lost 6 bases and J lost 1 base. Germline lookup yields CDR1 MNHEY and CDR2 SMNVEV (reference sequence). The CDR3: CASSLSQGANTEAFF. The CDR3 bases are TGTGCCAGCAGCCTCTCACAGGGGGCGAACACTGAAGCTTTCTTT.